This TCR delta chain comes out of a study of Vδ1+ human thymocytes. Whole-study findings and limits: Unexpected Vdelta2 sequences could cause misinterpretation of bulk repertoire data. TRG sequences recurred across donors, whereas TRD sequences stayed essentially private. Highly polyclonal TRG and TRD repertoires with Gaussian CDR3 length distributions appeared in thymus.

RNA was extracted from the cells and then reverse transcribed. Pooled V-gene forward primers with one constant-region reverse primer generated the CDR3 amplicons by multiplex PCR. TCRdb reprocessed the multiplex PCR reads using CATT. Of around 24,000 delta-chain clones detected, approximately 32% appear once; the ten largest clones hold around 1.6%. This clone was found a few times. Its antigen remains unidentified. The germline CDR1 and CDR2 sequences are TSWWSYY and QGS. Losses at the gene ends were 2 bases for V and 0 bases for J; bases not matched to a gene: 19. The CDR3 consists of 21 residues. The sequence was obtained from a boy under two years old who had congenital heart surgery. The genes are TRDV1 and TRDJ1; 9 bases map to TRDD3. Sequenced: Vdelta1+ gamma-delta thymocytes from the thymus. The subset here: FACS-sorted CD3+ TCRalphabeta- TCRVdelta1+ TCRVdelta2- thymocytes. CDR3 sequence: CALGEKSLNTGGPLYTDKLIF. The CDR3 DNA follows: TGTGCTCTTGGGGAAAAAAGCCTGAATACTGGGGGACCCTTATACACCGATAAACTCATCTTT.